This is a list of T cell receptor beta chains from one sample in a study of Graves' ophthalmopathy and Graves' hyperthyroidism. In TCRdb, the multiplex PCR reads were re-called with MiXCR into one record per CDR3 protein. The table records 150,000 to 200,000 distinct CDR3 sequences, around 39% of them present only once. The sample was peripheral blood. The receptor set was obtained from a man aged 25-45 years with Graves' ophthalmopathy. Both conserved end residues are part of each CDR3. Fields, in order: V gene, D gene, clone size, J gene, CDR3 protein, CDR3 DNA. A D gene is named only where the DNA matches it firmly. Rows give clone size only sometimes, using once, few, many, or a class for an expanded clone.

TRBV6-2/TRBV6-3	-	medium-sized	TRBJ1-5	CASSPGQQPQHF	TGTGCCAGCAGTCCGGGTCAACAGCCCCAGCATTTT
TRBV19	TRBD1	many	TRBJ1-1	CASSATGTGWFSGTEAFF	TGTGCCAGTAGTGCTACCGGGACAGGGTGGTTTTCGGGCACTGAAGCTTTCTTT
TRBV6-5	TRBD1	many	TRBJ1-6	CASRRQGVLSNSPLHF	TGTGCCAGCAGAAGACAGGGGGTCCTCTCTAATTCACCCCTCCACTTT
TRBV5-5	-	many	TRBJ1-1	CASSFTGLNTEAFF	TGTGCCAGCAGCTTCACAGGGCTTAACACTGAAGCTTTCTTT
TRBV7-2	-	once	TRBJ2-7	CASSYPAGEQYF	TGTGCCAGCAGCTACCCCGCGGGGGAGCAGTACTTC
TRBV20-1	TRBD2	-	TRBJ2-5	CSTSGGETQYF	TGCAGTACAAGCGGGGGGGAGACCCAGTACTTC
TRBV12-3/TRBV12-4	-	many	TRBJ2-2	CASSSTGELFF	TGTGCCAGCAGCTCCACCGGGGAGCTGTTTTTT
TRBV28	-	-	TRBJ2-7	CASKAGVYEQYF	TGTGCCAGCAAGGCAGGGGTCTACGAGCAGTACTTC
TRBV6-1	-	many	TRBJ2-7	CASSDPAGLYEQYF	TGTGCCAGCAGTGACCCTGCGGGCCTTTACGAGCAGTACTTC
TRBV30	-	many	TRBJ2-5	CAWTGDQETQYF	TGTGCCTGGACAGGGGACCAAGAGACCCAGTACTTC
TRBV29-1	-	many	TRBJ1-2	CTGLGDYGYTF	TGCACGGGGCTGGGGGACTATGGCTACACCTTC
TRBV6-1	TRBD1	-	TRBJ1-2	CASSEWGTARF	TGTGCCAGCAGTGAATGGGGGACAGCCCGCTTC
TRBV7-2	TRBD1	many	TRBJ1-2	CASSLDRGGGYTF	TGTGCCAGCAGCCTAGACAGGGGCGGCGGCTACACCTTC
TRBV27	-	-	TRBJ2-5	CASSLLGAGETQYF	TGTGCCAGCAGTCTCCTCGGGGCAGGAGAGACCCAGTACTTC
TRBV6-5	-	many	TRBJ1-1	CASSWTAGSEAFF	TGTGCCAGCAGTTGGACAGCCGGCAGCGAAGCTTTCTTT
TRBV7-3	TRBD2	many	TRBJ2-5	CASSRSGLAGETQYF	TGTGCCAGCAGCCGATCGGGACTAGCGGGGGAGACCCAGTACTTC
TRBV11-2	TRBD1	many	TRBJ2-5	CASSLDDRDRDYQRGETQYF	TGTGCCAGCAGCTTAGACGACCGGGACAGGGATTACCAGCGGGGAGAGACCCAGTACTTC
TRBV12-3/TRBV12-4	TRBD1	-	TRBJ1-5	CASAQGGYSNQPQHF	TGTGCCAGCGCTCAGGGGGGATATAGCAATCAGCCCCAGCATTTT
TRBV30	-	many	TRBJ1-6	CAWTPSDSPLHF	TGTGCCTGGACTCCCTCAGATTCACCCCTCCACTTT
TRBV7-2	TRBD1	-	TRBJ2-5	CASSSQGVETQYF	TGTGCCAGCAGCTCCCAGGGGGTAGAGACCCAGTACTTC
TRBV7-9	TRBD2	many	TRBJ2-5	CAGTRGRASETQYF	TGTGCCGGTACCCGCGGGAGGGCCTCGGAGACCCAGTACTTC
TRBV12-3/TRBV12-4	-	-	TRBJ1-6	CASRRSLGPLFNNSPLHF	TGTGCCAGCAGGAGATCCTTGGGCCCTTTGTTTAATAATTCACCCCTCCACTTT
TRBV15	-	many	TRBJ1-2	CATSRATGVNYGYTF	TGTGCCACCAGCAGAGCCACGGGAGTCAACTATGGCTACACCTTC
TRBV12-3/TRBV12-4	-	many	TRBJ1-1	CASSLSPGNTEAFF	TGTGCCAGCAGTTTATCGCCGGGGAACACTGAAGCTTTCTTT
TRBV6-1	TRBD1	-	TRBJ1-6	CASTMGQGYNSPLHF	TGTGCCAGCACCATGGGACAGGGGTATAATTCACCCCTCCACTTT
TRBV30	TRBD2	-	TRBJ2-7	CAWSAGGPYEQYF	TGTGCCTGGAGTGCGGGAGGGCCATACGAGCAGTACTTC
TRBV27	-	-	TRBJ2-5	CASSSGEGDAETQYF	TGTGCCAGCAGTTCGGGCGAAGGGGACGCGGAGACCCAGTACTTC
TRBV10-3	-	many	TRBJ1-1	CAIRGTRSLVTEAFF	TGTGCCATCCGAGGCACCCGCTCCTTGGTCACTGAAGCTTTCTTT
TRBV12-3/TRBV12-4	TRBD1	many	TRBJ1-5	CASSHGTGKQPQHF	TGTGCCAGCAGCCACGGGACAGGGAAACAGCCCCAGCATTTT
TRBV12-3/TRBV12-4	-	many	TRBJ2-5	CASSPRGWQETQYF	TGTGCCAGCAGTCCCCGAGGTTGGCAAGAGACCCAGTACTTC
TRBV6-2/TRBV6-3	-	many	TRBJ2-2	CASSYSFEWGVTTGELFF	TGTGCCAGCAGTTACTCTTTTGAATGGGGGGTTACCACCGGGGAGCTGTTTTTT
TRBV6-5	-	-	TRBJ1-3	CASSYEALPGNTIYF	TGTGCCAGCAGTTACGAGGCCCTCCCTGGAAACACCATATATTTT
TRBV6-2/TRBV6-3	TRBD1	-	TRBJ1-5	CASSYWDSANQPQHF	TGTGCCAGCAGTTACTGGGACAGCGCTAATCAGCCCCAGCATTTT
TRBV28	TRBD2	many	TRBJ2-7	CASSFIAGEAYEQYF	TGTGCCAGCAGTTTCATAGCGGGAGAGGCCTACGAGCAGTACTTC
TRBV12-3/TRBV12-4	-	many	TRBJ2-7	CASSTEVAGSYEQYF	TGTGCCAGCAGTACCGAAGTGGCGGGCTCCTACGAGCAGTACTTC
TRBV30	-	many	TRBJ2-7	CAWSQPGTATYEQYF	TGTGCCTGGAGCCAGCCTGGGACGGCCACCTACGAGCAGTACTTC
TRBV24-1	TRBD2	-	TRBJ2-5	CATAYGGGGLAETQYF	TGTGCCACCGCCTATGGTGGCGGGGGGTTGGCAGAGACCCAGTACTTC